These 20 T cell receptor beta chains share one sample of origin, sequenced in a study of blood T cell repertoires in COVID-19. TCRdb keeps only in-frame clones here, not all; method: immunoSEQ multiplex PCR. Of approximately 350,000 clones listed, about 87% are singletons. Sequencing was done on a sample of peripheral blood. These receptors were obtained from a woman aged 45-59 years with COVID-19, enrolled during active disease.

On this clone: The same CDR3 can be traced to other DNA sequences in this sample. The J gene is TRBJ2-1, the V gene TRBV7-6; the match to TRBD2 covers 11 bases. The CDR3 has 15 amino acids. V shed 3 bases, J shed 6 bases, and the junction held 4 bases outside the gene matches. Per germline, CDR1 SGHVS and CDR2 FNYEAQ. DNA for the CDR3: TGTGCCAGCAGCTTGGGCCTAGCGGGAGGCAATGAGCAGTTCTTC. This encodes CASSLGLAGGNEQFF.

This clone has just a few counts. This chain connects TRBV24-1 to TRBJ2-3; a possible D gene is TRBD1 (7 bases). This CDR3 contains 16 residues. V lost 5 bases and J lost 5, with 19 bases in between. Germline V gene lookup returns CDR1 KGHDR and CDR2 SFDVKD. CDR3 coding DNA: TGTGCCACCAGTGGTCCTGAGCAGGGGGGAGTAGATACGCAGTATTTT. This sequence encodes CATSGPEQGGVDTQYF.

This chain uses TRBV19 with TRBJ2-6; a weak D match, TRBD1 (5 bases). This CDR3 contains 15 residues. Trimming took off 5 bases at V and 0 bases at J, with 8 bases between the two ends. CDR1 LNHDA and CDR2 SQIVND come from the germline V gene (reference sequence). This CDR3 reads CASSSGYSGANVLTF. The CDR3 DNA is TGTGCCAGTAGTTCAGGGTACTCTGGGGCCAACGTCCTGACTTTC. The whole variable domain, remainder taken from reference TRBV19 and TRBJ2-6, is DGGITQSPKYLFRKEGQNVTLSCEQNLNHDAMYWYRQDPGQGLRLIYYSQIVNDFQKGDIAEGYSVSREKKESFPLTVTSAQKNPTAFYLCASSSGYSGANVLTFGAGSRLTVL.

This clone showed up just once. The chain is built from TRBV24-1 and TRBJ1-2; D possibly corresponds to TRBD1 (6 bases). From germline, CDR1 is KGHDR and CDR2 SFDVKD. V was shortened by 1 base and J by 7 bases, with 18 bases between the two germline ends. The CDR3 runs to 16 residues. The DNA for the CDR3 is TGTGCCACCAGTGATTTTAGGGGTCGGCAGGGGTCTGGCTACACCTTC. It translates to CATSDFRGRQGSGYTF.

The genes are TRBV7-3 and TRBJ2-3; 12 nucleotides agree with TRBD2. Germline lookup yields CDR1 SGHTA and CDR2 FQGTGA. With 7 bases clipped from V and 5 bases from J, the junction kept 16 bases outside the gene matches. The CDR3 totals 18 residues. CDR3 nucleotides: TGTGCCAGCACTCATGTGGCTAGCGGGAGGGCCACAATAGATACGCAGTATTTT. Residues: CASTHVASGRATIDTQYF.

The chain carries TRBV18 and TRBJ2-2; TRBD1 aligns across 7 bases. Germline CDR1 is KGHSH and CDR2 is LQKENI. The ends lost 2 bases at V and 5 bases at J; junction bases unmatched: 5. The CDR3 has 15 amino acids. CDR3 loop: CASSPTGTETGELFF. In DNA, the CDR3 is TGTGCCAGCTCACCAACCGGGACAGAAACCGGGGAGCTGTTTTTT.

The chain recombines TRBV30 with TRBJ1-5; no clear D gene. The V and J ends lost 1 base and 4 bases respectively, with 8 bases between them. The CDR3 sequence is 13 residues long. In germline, CDR1 is GTSNPN, CDR2 SVGIG (reference sequence). The CDR3 protein is CAWSELLNQPQHF. The CDR3 bases are TGTGCCTGGAGTGAACTTTTAAATCAGCCCCAGCATTTT.

V is TRBV4-1 and J is TRBJ1-1; D is ambiguous. The V gene's germline CDR1 is MGHRA and CDR2 YSYEKL. The CDR3 covers 16 residues. V lost 4 bases, J lost 2 bases, and 17 bases lay in between. The chain's CDR3 is CASSRSPQASNTEAFF. The CDR3 nucleotides are TGCGCCAGCAGCCGCAGCCCCCAGGCGAGTAACACTGAAGCTTTCTTT.

The J gene is TRBJ1-2, the V gene TRBV5-4, with D possibly matching TRBD1 (5 bases). Germline lookup yields CDR1 SGHNT and CDR2 YYREEE (reference sequence). This CDR3 has 11 residues. Trimming took 4 bases from V and 7 from J, leaving 8 bases between them. The CDR3 region is CASSHTGGYTF. The CDR3 bases are TGTGCCAGCAGCCACACAGGTGGCTACACCTTC.

The chain couples TRBV30 to TRBJ2-3, with 12 bases that match TRBD2. Germline CDR1 GTSNPN, CDR2 SVGIG (reference sequence). CDR3 size: 17 residues. With V trimmed by 0 bases and J by 0 bases, 4 bases remained unmatched. CDR3 residues: CAWSVPGLAGSTDTQYF. The CDR3 bases are TGTGCCTGGAGTGTACCGGGACTAGCGGGCAGCACAGATACGCAGTATTTT.

V and J are TRBV9 and TRBJ1-5; no clear D gene. This CDR3 is built from 13 residues. CDR1 and CDR2 from the germline V gene are SGDLS and YYNGEE. Between the trimmed V and J ends, which lost 0 bases and 5 bases, there was a span of 6 bases. In DNA, the CDR3 is TGTGCCAGCAGCGTAGTCCCTGATCAGCCCCAGCATTTT. Its protein is CASSVVPDQPQHF.

V usage is TRBV4-1 and J usage is TRBJ1-5; tentatively, D is TRBD1 (6 bases). Per germline, CDR1 MGHRA and CDR2 YSYEKL. The germline V and J ends were trimmed by 6 bases and 4 bases, with 19 bases remaining between them. CDR3 length: 16 residues. The CDR3 here is CASSHAGVVLNQPQHF. The DNA of the CDR3 is TGCGCCAGCAGTCACGCAGGGGTGGTTCTTAATCAGCCCCAGCATTTT.

Only one count was recorded for this clone. This chain links TRBV23-1 with TRBJ2-3; D ambiguous. TRBV23-1 has ORF status, its function being uncertain. Trimming pared 3 bases from V and 1 base from J, leaving 11 bases between. This CDR3 comprises 15 residues. CDR3 nucleotide sequence: TGCGCCAGCAGTCACGCCCCTCGGGGCACAGATACGCAGTATTTT. This gives the protein CASSHAPRGTDTQYF.

The CDR3 is CASSPFSFSGSNADTQYF. The DNA for the CDR3 is TGTGCCAGCAGCCCATTCTCCTTTAGCGGGAGCAATGCAGATACGCAGTATTTT. The chain recombines TRBV7-6 with TRBJ2-3, with 9 bases fitting TRBD2. The CDR3 consists of 18 residues. Trimming took 5 bases from V and 4 from J; bases not matched to a gene: 16. Germline V gene data show CDR1 as SGHVS and CDR2 as FNYEAQ.

J is TRBJ2-1 and V is TRBV30; 10 nucleotides agree with TRBD2. The CDR3 runs to 16 residues. Germline V gene sequence: CDR1 GTSNPN, CDR2 SVGIG (reference sequence). Unmatched junction bases numbered 12, after V lost 2 bases and J lost 8 bases. The CDR3 loop reads CAWSSSTAGGPYEQFF. For the CDR3, the DNA is TGTGCCTGGAGTTCCTCTACAGCGGGAGGGCCCTATGAGCAGTTCTTC.

The chain couples TRBV5-1 to TRBJ1-4, with D perhaps matching TRBD1 (5 bases). V was shortened by 0 bases and J by 3 bases, with 15 bases between the two germline ends. Per the germline V gene, CDR1 is SGHRS and CDR2 is YFSETQ. CDR3 length: 17 residues. CDR3 DNA sequence: TGCGCCAGCAGCTTGGGTACAGGTCGCGGACCTAATGAAAAACTGTTTTTT. As protein: CASSLGTGRGPNEKLFF.

This clone has just one count. V is TRBV13 and J is TRBJ2-7; the D gene is possibly TRBD2 (5 bases). The CDR3 loop spans 14 amino acids. Trimming pared 0 bases from V and 3 bases from J, leaving 9 bases between. Germline V gene sequence: CDR1 PRHDT, CDR2 FYEKMQ (reference sequence). CDR3 coding DNA: TGTGCCAGCAGCTTAGGACTAGGTATCTACGAGCAGTACTTC. This gives the protein CASSLGLGIYEQYF. The complete variable domain, with remaining parts taken from reference TRBV13 and TRBJ2-7, reads AAGVIQSPRHLIKEKRETATLKCYPIPRHDTVYWYQQGPGQDPQFLISFYEKMQSDKGSIPDRFSAQQFSDYHSELNMSSLELGDSALYFCASSLGLGIYEQYFGPGTRLTVT.

The chain has TRBV19 and TRBJ1-1; a weak D match, TRBD1 (6 bases). There are 16 residues in the CDR3. Germline-derived CDR1 and CDR2 are LNHDA and SQIVND (reference sequence). Trimming took 5 bases from V and 3 from J, leaving 19 bases between them. CDR3 DNA: TGTGCCAGTAGTTGGCGTCAGGGGAGTTCCTACACTGAAGCTTTCTTT. Protein: CASSWRQGSSYTEAFF.

This chain connects TRBV6-6 to TRBJ1-2, with 10 bases lining up with TRBD1. The CDR3 length is 13 residues. The junction had 8 bases not matched to a gene; V was cut back by 8 bases and J by 8 bases. The germline CDR1 and CDR2 sequences are MNHNY and SVGAGI (reference sequence). CDR3 coding DNA: TGTGCCAGCGACTGGGACAGGGGTTTCGGCTACACCTTC. This gives the protein CASDWDRGFGYTF.

The V call is TRBV2, the J call TRBJ1-1; possible D gene TRBD1, 6 bases. Germline CDR1 is SNHLY and CDR2 is FYNNEI. The CDR3 runs to 10 residues. V dropped 6 bases and J dropped 8 bases, with 7 bases sitting between them. CDR3 sequence reads: CASRQGEAFF. DNA for the CDR3: TGTGCCAGCAGGCAGGGGGAAGCTTTCTTT. Supplemented by reference TRBV2 and TRBJ1-1, the full variable domain reads EPEVTQTPSHQVTQMGQEVILRCVPISNHLYFYWYRQILGQKVEFLVSFYNNEISEKSEIFDDQFSVERPDGSNFTLKIRSTKLEDSAMYFCASRQGEAFFGQGTRLTVV.